These 10 T cell receptor beta chains came from one sample sequenced in a study of blood T cell repertoires in COVID-19. Profiling relied on immunoSEQ multiplex PCR, and the TCRdb table lists in-frame clones only, not all of them. The data hold under 200,000 clones, with about four fifths observed a single time. Input material: peripheral blood. The receptors shown here come from a woman between 40 and 55 years old with COVID-19, enrolled during active disease.

This sequence joins TRBV7-2 and TRBJ1-4; D perhaps matches TRBD1 (6 bases). V was clipped by 4 bases and J by 4 bases, with 13 bases between them. The CDR3 totals 15 residues. Germline CDR1 SGHTA, CDR2 FQGNSA. In DNA form, the CDR3 reads TGTGCCAGCAGCTCGCAGGGGTTCGGTAATGAAAAACTGTTTTTT. This sequence encodes CASSSQGFGNEKLFF. Based on the CDR3 plus reference TRBV7-2 and TRBJ1-4, the full variable domain is GAGVSQSPSNKVTEKGKDVELRCDPISGHTALYWYRQSLGQGLEFLIYFQGNSAPDKSGLPSDRFSAERTGGSVSTLTIQRTQQEDSAVYLCASSSQGFGNEKLFFGSGTQLSVL.

The chain joins TRBV9 to TRBJ1-3, with a weak D call TRBD1 (6 bases). The germline gives CDR1 SGDLS, CDR2 YYNGEE. V lost 2 bases and J lost 3, with 9 bases in between. The CDR3 length is 14 residues. The CDR3 sequence is CASSVGASGNTIYF. In nucleotides, the CDR3 is TGTGCCAGCAGCGTGGGGGCGAGTGGAAACACCATATATTTT.

The chain joins TRBV28 to TRBJ2-2, with TRBD2 matching 11 bases. This CDR3 has 15 amino acids. Trimming took 8 bases from V and 6 from J; bases not matched to a gene: 8. The germline V gene encodes CDR1 MDHEN and CDR2 SYDVKM. CDR3 amino acids: CASLAGGGWSGELFF. Written as DNA, the CDR3 is TGTGCCAGCCTAGCGGGGGGCGGCTGGTCCGGGGAGCTGTTTTTT.

The chain uses TRBV7-2 and TRBJ2-5; 7 nucleotides line up with TRBD1. Germline trimming cut 1 base from V and 1 base from J; bases unmatched to any gene: 9. This CDR3 spans 17 amino acids. Germline V gene sequence: CDR1 SGHTA, CDR2 FQGNSA. The CDR3 DNA reads as TGTGCCAGCAGCTTAGGCCCCCGGGACAGCGGCCAAGAGACCCAGTACTTC. Protein sequence: CASSLGPRDSGQETQYF.

The chain combines TRBV7-9 with TRBJ2-1, with 13 bases that match TRBD2. CDR3 length equals 15 residues. V was pared by 5 bases and J by 9 bases, with 7 bases of the junction left unmatched. CDR1 SEHNR and CDR2 FQNEAQ come from the germline V gene (reference sequence). This CDR3 is CASSPTSGGAAEQFF. In DNA form, the CDR3 reads TGTGCCAGCAGCCCAACTAGCGGGGGGGCAGCTGAGCAGTTCTTC.

The chain combines TRBV6-5 with TRBJ2-1, with D maybe TRBD2 (6 bases). Looked up from germline, CDR1 is MNHEY and CDR2 is SVGAGI. The ends were cut back, 7 bases at V and 9 bases at J, with 10 bases in the middle. The CDR3 contains 11 residues. The CDR3 here is CASMSGGEQFF. Here the CDR3 DNA reads TGTGCCAGCATGTCCGGGGGTGAGCAGTTCTTC.

The genes are TRBV3-1 (or the pseudogene TRBV3-2) and TRBJ2-3, with 12 bases aligning to TRBD2. Trimming took 5 bases from V and 2 from J; bases not matched to a gene: 5. Germline assignment: CDR1 LGHDT and CDR2 YNNKEL (reference sequence). CDR3 length equals 16 residues. CDR3 bases: TGTGCCAGCAGCTTCACTAGCGGGGGGTTCACAGATACGCAGTATTTT. The encoded protein is CASSFTSGGFTDTQYF.

CDR3 loop: CASSYRGELFF. The CDR3 region has the DNA TGTGCCAGCAGTTACCGGGGGGAGCTGTTTTTT. This chain uses TRBV6-6 with TRBJ2-2, with D unclear. CDR3 size: 11 residues. CDR1 MNHNY and CDR2 SVGAGI come from the germline V gene (reference sequence). V dropped 2 bases and J dropped 8 bases, with 3 bases sitting between them.

The rearrangement links TRBV5-1 to TRBJ1-6; 7 bases are shared with TRBD1. The germline V gene encodes CDR1 SGHRS and CDR2 YFSETQ. There are 16 residues in the CDR3. The V segment lost 1 base and the J segment 5 bases; nucleotides outside the gene matches: 6. CDR3: CASSLTEGADNSPLHF. The CDR3 region has the DNA TGCGCCAGCAGCTTGACAGAGGGGGCCGATAATTCACCCCTCCACTTT.

This clone has just one count. V gene TRBV24-1 combines with J gene TRBJ2-7; possibly TRBD1 for D (5 bases). CDR1 KGHDR and CDR2 SFDVKD come from the germline V gene. The length of the CDR3 is 16 residues. Trimming left V 1 base short and J 3 bases short, with 15 bases between. CDR3 coding DNA: TGTGCCACCAGTGATTTCGACAGAATAAACGACTACGAGCAGTACTTC. Translation gives CATSDFDRINDYEQYF.